The text below deals with one T cell receptor beta chain. Trimming removed 2 bases at V and 4 bases at J, with 8 bases between. The CDR3 has 13 residues. The data originate from a study of T cell responses to AZD1222 COVID-19 vaccine. Sequencing was performed with immunoSEQ multiplex PCR; in TCRdb, only in-frame clones are kept and a portion is missing. In the table there are about 150,000 clones, roughly 90% of which are singletons. J is TRBJ1-2 and V is TRBV12-3 or TRBV12-4; maybe TRBD1 (5 bases). The clonotype was recovered from an adult who received the AZD1222 COVID-19 vaccine. Sequencing used peripheral blood, obtained 28 days after the second AZD1222 dose. Here the CDR3 DNA reads TGTGCCAGCAGTTTAACGGGACGCTATGGCTACACCTTC. Translation gives CASSLTGRYGYTF.